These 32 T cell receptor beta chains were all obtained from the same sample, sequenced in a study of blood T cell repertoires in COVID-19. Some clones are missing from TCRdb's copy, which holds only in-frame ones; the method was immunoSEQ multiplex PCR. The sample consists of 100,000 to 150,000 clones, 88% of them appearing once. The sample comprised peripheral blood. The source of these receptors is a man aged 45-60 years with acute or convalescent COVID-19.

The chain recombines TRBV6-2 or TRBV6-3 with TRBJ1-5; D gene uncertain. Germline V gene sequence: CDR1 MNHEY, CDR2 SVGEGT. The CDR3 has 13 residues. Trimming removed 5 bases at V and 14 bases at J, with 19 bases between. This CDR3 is CASSNDAGSLKHF. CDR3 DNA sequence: TGTGCCAGCAGTAACGACGCAGGAAGTCTCAAGCATTTT.

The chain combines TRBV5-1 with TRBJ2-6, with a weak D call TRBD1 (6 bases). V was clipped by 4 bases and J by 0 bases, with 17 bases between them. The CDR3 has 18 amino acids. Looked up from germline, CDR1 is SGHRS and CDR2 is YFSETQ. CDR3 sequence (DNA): TGCGCCAGCAGCCCCCCCATGACAGGCCTCTCTGGGGCCAACGTCCTGACTTTC. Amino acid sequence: CASSPPMTGLSGANVLTF.

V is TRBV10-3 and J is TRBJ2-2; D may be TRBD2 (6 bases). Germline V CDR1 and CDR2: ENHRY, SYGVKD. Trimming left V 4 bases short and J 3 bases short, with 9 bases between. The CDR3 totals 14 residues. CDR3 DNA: TGTGCCATCAGTGGTAGGAGGGACACCGGGGAGCTGTTTTTT. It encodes CAISGRRDTGELFF.

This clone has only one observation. This CDR3 reads CASSMEGSQETQYF. CDR3 nucleotide sequence: TGTGCCAGTAGTATGGAGGGCTCCCAAGAGACCCAGTACTTC. The chain uses TRBV19 and TRBJ2-5, with D tentatively TRBD2 (6 bases). The CDR3 consists of 14 residues. Trimming took off 3 bases at V and 1 base at J, with 9 bases between the two ends. Germline lookup yields CDR1 LNHDA and CDR2 SQIVND (reference sequence).

The DNA of the CDR3 is TGTGCCAGCAGCTCCCCGACAGTCCAAGAGACCCAGTACTTC. Translating it yields CASSSPTVQETQYF. The chain has TRBV5-5 and TRBJ2-5, with D maybe TRBD1 (5 bases). The germline V gene encodes CDR1 SGHKS and CDR2 YYEKEE (reference sequence). The length of the CDR3 is 14 residues. Trimming shortened V by 3 bases and J by 1 base, and 10 bases separated the two germline ends.

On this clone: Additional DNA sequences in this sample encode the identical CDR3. CDR3: CASSYSRQGVTEAFF. CDR3 in DNA: TGTGCCAGCAGTTACTCCCGACAGGGGGTAACTGAAGCTTTCTTT. The chain carries TRBV6-5 and TRBJ1-1, with 9 bases fitting TRBD1. With V trimmed by 0 bases and J by 5 bases, 4 bases remained unmatched. Germline V gene lookup returns CDR1 MNHEY and CDR2 SVGAGI. The CDR3 sequence is 15 residues long.

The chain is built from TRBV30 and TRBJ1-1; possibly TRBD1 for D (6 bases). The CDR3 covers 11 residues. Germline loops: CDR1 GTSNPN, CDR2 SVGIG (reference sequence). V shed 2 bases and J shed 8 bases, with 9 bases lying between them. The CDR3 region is CAWSNRDEAFF. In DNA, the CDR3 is TGTGCCTGGAGTAACAGGGACGAAGCTTTCTTT.

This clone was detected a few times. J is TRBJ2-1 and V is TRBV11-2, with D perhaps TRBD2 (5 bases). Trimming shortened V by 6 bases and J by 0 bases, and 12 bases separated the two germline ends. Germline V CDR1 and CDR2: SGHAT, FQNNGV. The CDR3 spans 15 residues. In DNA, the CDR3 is TGTGCCAGCAGTCCGGGGTGGAGCTCCTACAATGAGCAGTTCTTC. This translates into CASSPGWSSYNEQFF.

The CDR3 region has the DNA TGTGCCAGCTCACCAGCCTCCAGGGGTCCTGGAAACACCATATATTTT. It encodes CASSPASRGPGNTIYF. J is TRBJ1-3 and V is TRBV18; TRBD1 might be the D (6 bases). The V end lost 2 bases, the J end lost 2 bases, and 13 bases lay between the germline ends. CDR3 length: 16 amino acids. In germline, CDR1 is KGHSH, CDR2 LQKENI.

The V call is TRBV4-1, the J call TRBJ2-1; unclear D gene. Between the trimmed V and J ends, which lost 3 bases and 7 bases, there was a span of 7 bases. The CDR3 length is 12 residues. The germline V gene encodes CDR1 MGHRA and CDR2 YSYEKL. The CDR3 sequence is CASSHPGNEQFF. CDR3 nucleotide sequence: TGCGCCAGCAGCCATCCCGGGAATGAGCAGTTCTTC.

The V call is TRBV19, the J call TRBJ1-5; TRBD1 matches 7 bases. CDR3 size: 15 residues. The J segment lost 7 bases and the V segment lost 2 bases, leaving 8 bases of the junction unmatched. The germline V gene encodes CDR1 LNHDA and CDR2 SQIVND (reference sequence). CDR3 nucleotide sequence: TGTGCCAGTAGTATAACGAGACAGGGAAGACAGCCCCAGCATTTT. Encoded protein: CASSITRQGRQPQHF.

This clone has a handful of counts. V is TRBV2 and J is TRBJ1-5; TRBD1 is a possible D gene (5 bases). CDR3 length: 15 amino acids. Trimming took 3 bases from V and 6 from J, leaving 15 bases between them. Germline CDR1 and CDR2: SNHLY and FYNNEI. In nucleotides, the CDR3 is TGTGCCAGCAGTGAGTTCGCCAGGGAGGTTCAGCCCCAGCATTTT. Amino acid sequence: CASSEFAREVQPQHF.

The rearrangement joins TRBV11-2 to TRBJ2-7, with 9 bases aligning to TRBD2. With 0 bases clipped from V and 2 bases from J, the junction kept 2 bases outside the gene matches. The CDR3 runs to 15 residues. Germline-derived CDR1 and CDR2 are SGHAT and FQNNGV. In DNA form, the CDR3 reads TGTGCCAGCAGCTTAGAGGCTAGCGGGGCCTACGAGCAGTACTTC. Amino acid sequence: CASSLEASGAYEQYF.

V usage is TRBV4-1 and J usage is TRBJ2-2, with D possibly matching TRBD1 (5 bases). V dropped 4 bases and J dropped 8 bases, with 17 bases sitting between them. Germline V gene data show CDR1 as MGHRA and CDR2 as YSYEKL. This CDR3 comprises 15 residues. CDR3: CASSLQASAGGELFF. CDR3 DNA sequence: TGCGCCAGCAGCCTTCAGGCGAGCGCAGGGGGGGAGCTGTTTTTT.

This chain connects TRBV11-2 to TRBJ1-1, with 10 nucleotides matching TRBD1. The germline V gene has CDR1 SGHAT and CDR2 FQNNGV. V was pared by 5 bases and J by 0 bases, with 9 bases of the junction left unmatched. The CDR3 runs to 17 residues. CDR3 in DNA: TGTGCCAGCAGCATGAAGGGGACAGGGGCGATGAACACTGAAGCTTTCTTT. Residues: CASSMKGTGAMNTEAFF.

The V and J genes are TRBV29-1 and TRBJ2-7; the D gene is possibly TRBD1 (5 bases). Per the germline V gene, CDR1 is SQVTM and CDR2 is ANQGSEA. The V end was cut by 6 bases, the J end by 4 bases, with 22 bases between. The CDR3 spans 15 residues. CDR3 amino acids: CSVDKHTGPGYEQYF. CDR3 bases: TGCAGCGTGGACAAGCATACGGGTCCCGGATACGAGCAGTACTTC.

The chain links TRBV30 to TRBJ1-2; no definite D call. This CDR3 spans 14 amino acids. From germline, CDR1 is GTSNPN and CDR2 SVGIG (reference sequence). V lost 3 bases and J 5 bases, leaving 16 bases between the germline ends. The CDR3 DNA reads TGTGCCTGGAGCGGCCCCAGGAACGGTTATGGCTACACCTTC. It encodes CAWSGPRNGYGYTF. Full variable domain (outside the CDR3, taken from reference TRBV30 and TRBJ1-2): SQTIHQWPATLVQPVGSPLSLECTVEGTSNPNLYWYRQAAGRGLQLLFYSVGIGQISSEVPQNLSASRPQDRQFILSSKKLLLSDSGFYLCAWSGPRNGYGYTFGSGTRLTVV.

CDR3 loop: CATSPGGAYEQYF. In DNA, the CDR3 is TGTGCCACTTCGCCCGGGGGGGCCTACGAGCAGTACTTC. The chain is built from TRBV19 and TRBJ2-7; TRBD2 matches at 8 bases. V gave up 10 bases and J gave up 2 bases; unmatched junction bases: 7. The CDR3 is 13 residues long. CDR1 and CDR2 from the germline V gene are LNHDA and SQIVND (reference sequence).

CDR3 protein: CASSWLAGTGELFF. Here the CDR3 DNA reads TGCGCCAGCAGCTGGCTAGCGGGGACCGGGGAGCTGTTTTTT. The chain joins TRBV5-1 to TRBJ2-2, with 9 bases lining up with TRBD2. V shed 3 bases and J 5 bases; nucleotides not matched to a gene: 2. The V gene's germline CDR1 is SGHRS and CDR2 YFSETQ. The CDR3 contains 14 residues.

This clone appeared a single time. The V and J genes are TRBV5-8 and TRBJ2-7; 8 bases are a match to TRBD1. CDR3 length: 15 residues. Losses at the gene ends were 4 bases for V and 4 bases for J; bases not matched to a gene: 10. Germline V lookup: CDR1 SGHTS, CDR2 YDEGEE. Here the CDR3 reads CASSPDRGFGYEQYF. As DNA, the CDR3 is TGTGCCAGCAGCCCAGACAGGGGCTTTGGGTACGAGCAGTACTTC.

The CDR3 nucleotides are TGTGCCAGCAGCAAAGCAGGGGGCAGGGGCTGGCAGCCCCAGCATTTT. Its translation is CASSKAGGRGWQPQHF. This chain connects TRBV21-1 to TRBJ1-5; the table names TRBD1, a call not compared with the DNA. TRBV21-1 represents a pseudogene. This CDR3 is 16 amino acids long.

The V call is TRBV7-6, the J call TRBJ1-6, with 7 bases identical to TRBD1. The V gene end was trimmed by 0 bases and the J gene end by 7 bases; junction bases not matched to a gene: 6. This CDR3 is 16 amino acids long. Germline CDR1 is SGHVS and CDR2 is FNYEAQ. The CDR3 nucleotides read TGTGCCAGCAGCTTAGCGGCCGGGACAGCCAATTCACCCCTCCACTTT. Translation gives CASSLAAGTANSPLHF.

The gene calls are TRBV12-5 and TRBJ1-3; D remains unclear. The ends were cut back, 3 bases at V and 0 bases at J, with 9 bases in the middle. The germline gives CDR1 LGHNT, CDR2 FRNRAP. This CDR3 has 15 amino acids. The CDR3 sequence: CASGFGDLSGNTIYF. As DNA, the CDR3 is TGTGCTAGTGGTTTTGGAGACCTCTCTGGAAACACCATATATTTT.

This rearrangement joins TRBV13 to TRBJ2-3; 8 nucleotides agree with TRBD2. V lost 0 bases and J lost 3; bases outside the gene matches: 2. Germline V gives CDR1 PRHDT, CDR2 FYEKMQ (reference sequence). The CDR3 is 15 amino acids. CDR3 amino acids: CASSLGGGRTDTQYF. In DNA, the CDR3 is TGTGCCAGCAGCTTAGGTGGCGGGAGGACAGATACGCAGTATTTT.

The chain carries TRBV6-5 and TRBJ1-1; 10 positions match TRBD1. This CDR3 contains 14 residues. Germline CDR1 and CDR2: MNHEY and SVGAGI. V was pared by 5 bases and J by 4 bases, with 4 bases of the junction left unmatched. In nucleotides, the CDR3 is TGTGCCAGCAGTACGGGACAGGGGATCACTGAAGCTTTCTTT. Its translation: CASSTGQGITEAFF.

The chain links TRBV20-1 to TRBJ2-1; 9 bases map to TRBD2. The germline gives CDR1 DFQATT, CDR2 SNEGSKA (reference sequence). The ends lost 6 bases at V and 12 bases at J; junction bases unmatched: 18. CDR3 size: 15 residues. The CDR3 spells CSASRISGSGDGQFF. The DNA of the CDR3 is TGCAGTGCCAGTCGGATTAGCGGGAGTGGGGATGGGCAGTTCTTC.

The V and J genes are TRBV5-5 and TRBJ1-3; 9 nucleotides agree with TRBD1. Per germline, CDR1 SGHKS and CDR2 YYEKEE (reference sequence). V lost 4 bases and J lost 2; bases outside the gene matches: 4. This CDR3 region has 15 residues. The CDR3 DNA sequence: TGTGCCAGCAGCCCGACAGGGGGTACTGGAAACACCATATATTTT. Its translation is CASSPTGGTGNTIYF.

The CDR3 DNA sequence: TGTGCCAGTAGTATCTTCCCAGGGGTTGACTCACCCCTCCACTTT. Its translation is CASSIFPGVDSPLHF. The rearrangement uses TRBV19 and TRBJ1-6, with D maybe TRBD1 (6 bases). Trimming took 3 bases from V and 10 from J, leaving 16 bases between them. The CDR3 runs 15 residues. CDR1 and CDR2 from the germline V gene are LNHDA and SQIVND (reference sequence).

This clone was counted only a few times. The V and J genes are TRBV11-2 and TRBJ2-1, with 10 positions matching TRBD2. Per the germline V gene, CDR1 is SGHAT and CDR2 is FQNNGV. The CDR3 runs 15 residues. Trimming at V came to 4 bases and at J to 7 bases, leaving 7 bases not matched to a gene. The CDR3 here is CASSSLAGEGNEQFF. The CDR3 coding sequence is TGTGCCAGCAGCTCCCTAGCGGGAGAGGGAAATGAGCAGTTCTTC. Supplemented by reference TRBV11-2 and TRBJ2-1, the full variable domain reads EAGVAQSPRYKIIEKRQSVAFWCNPISGHATLYWYQQILGQGPKLLIQFQNNGVVDDSQLPKDRFSAERLKGVDSTLKIQPAKLEDSAVYLCASSSLAGEGNEQFFGPGTRLTVL.

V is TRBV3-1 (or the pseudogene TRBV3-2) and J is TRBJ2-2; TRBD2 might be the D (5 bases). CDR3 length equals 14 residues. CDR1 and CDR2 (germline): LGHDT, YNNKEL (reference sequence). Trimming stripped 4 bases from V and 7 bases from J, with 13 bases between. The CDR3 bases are TGTGCCAGCAGCCGAGGACTGTGGGTCGGGGAGCTGTTTTTT. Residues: CASSRGLWVGELFF.

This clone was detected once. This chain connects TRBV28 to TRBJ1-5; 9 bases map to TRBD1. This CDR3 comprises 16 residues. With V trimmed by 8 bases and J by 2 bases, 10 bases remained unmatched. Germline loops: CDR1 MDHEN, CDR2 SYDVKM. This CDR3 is CASSPSGQGRNQPQHF. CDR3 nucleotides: TGTGCCAGCTCCCCTTCGGGACAGGGACGCAATCAGCCCCAGCATTTT.

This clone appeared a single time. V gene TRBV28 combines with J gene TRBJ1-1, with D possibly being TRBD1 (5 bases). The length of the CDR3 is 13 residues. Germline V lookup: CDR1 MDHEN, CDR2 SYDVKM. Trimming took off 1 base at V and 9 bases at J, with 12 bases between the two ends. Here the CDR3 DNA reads TGTGCCAGCAGTTTATATGGGGCAAGGAAAGCTTTCTTT. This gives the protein CASSLYGARKAFF.